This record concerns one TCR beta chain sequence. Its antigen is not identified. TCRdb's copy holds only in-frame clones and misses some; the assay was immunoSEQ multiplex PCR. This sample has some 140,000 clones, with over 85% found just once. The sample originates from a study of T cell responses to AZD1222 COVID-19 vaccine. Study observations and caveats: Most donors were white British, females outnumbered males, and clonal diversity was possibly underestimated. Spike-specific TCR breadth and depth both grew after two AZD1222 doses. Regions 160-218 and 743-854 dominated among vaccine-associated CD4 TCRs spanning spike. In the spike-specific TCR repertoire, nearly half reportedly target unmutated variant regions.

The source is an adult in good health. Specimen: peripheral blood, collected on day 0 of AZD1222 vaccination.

This CDR3 is CASSDPKENYGYTF. DNA for the CDR3: TGTGCCAGCAGCGACCCAAAGGAAAACTATGGCTACACCTTC. The V gene is TRBV2, the J gene TRBJ1-2; D call uncertain. The V gene's germline CDR1 is SNHLY and CDR2 FYNNEI. The CDR3 is 14 residues long. V shed 6 bases and J shed 2 bases, with 13 bases lying between them.